The source of this TCR beta chain is a study of T cell repertoires in cytomegalovirus infection. TCRdb passed the reads through MiXCR, listing each CDR3 protein once. Of fewer than 150,000 distinct CDR3 sequences in the sample, under 35% were seen once. CDR1 is SQVTM and CDR2 is ANQGSEA in the germline V gene. Trimming at V came to 0 bases and at J to 1 base, leaving 5 bases not matched to a gene. The CDR3 has 16 amino acids. This clonotype was detected only a few times. The antigen remains undetermined. This chain links TRBV29-1 with TRBJ2-2; 7 bases agree with TRBD2. Source: CD8+ T cells from cultured PBMCs, taken from culture after CMV antigen stimulation. This clonotype was sampled from a human donor in good health (CMV status not recorded). Some clones in this sample may be carry-over from other donors' samples. CDR3 DNA: TGCAGCGTTGAAGAACCTGGACTAGTGAACACCGGGGAGCTGTTTTTT. It codes for CSVEEPGLVNTGELFF.